This TCR beta chain originates from a study of molecular identifiers for immune sequencing clone quantification (dated by TCRdb to 2017 to 2018). In the study overall: For a replicate experiment, RNA from about 21,000 or 97,000 naive CD8 T cells was divided into five aliquots, of which four were sequenced. The study was a methods study using CD8 T cells to benchmark molecular-identifier clustering-based TCR repertoire sequencing (MIDCIRS) and TCR RNA copy counting. Here is what the overall study found, with its caveats: The naive libraries included spiked-in Jurkat TCR RNA (over nine copies' worth), and this RNA is not part of the donor repertoire. Spiked-in Jurkat TCR RNA equivalent to a single cell was reported to be detectable even among 980,000 or so naive CD8 T cells. Around 2.9 recovered TCR RNA copies per cell were obtained by modeling, versus roughly 10 by digital PCR, implying a capture efficiency of around 28%. Without barcode sub-clustering, chimeric consensus sequences inflated TCR diversity; chimeras reached as high as 47%. In CMV-specific effector cells, clones with more than 20 RNA copies accounted for over 97% of molecules, whereas in naive cells such clones accounted for under 1%. The sizes of highly expanded clones could end up underestimated when identical TCR molecules share a barcode.

The table lists this clonotype with many counts. This clone's antigen is unknown. The input lacks base qualities; no much larger clone sits a single base away. Library method: PCR. Sequencing instrument: Illumina HiSeq 4000. Bulk TCR libraries were made following a previously described method, with the TCR primers given in Table S5. Total RNA was purified with the Qiagen AllPrep DNA/RNA kit. Before any analysis, reads coming from multiple sequencing runs of the same library were combined into one pool. As for the authors' bioinformatics: Reads were retained only if an exact TCR constant sequence was present, and the retained reads were trimmed to 150 nt and grouped according to their 12-nt molecular barcodes. Reads inside each barcode group were sub-clustered using a 15% Levenshtein threshold, and a quality-weighted consensus sequence was constructed for each RNA molecule. Non-functional sequences were filtered out, along with any lower-count sequence sitting one edit away from another sequence. Based on a fit of two negative binomial distributions, barcode sub-clusters having less than 20% of the maximum read count were discarded. TCRdb's own reprocessing of the public reads used fastp at Q25 and MiXCR and kept productive beta chains. Here each entry gathers all rows of one CDR3 protein and keeps the most common genes and DNA. TCRdb's processing, not the authors', yielded these V and J calls. Across this sample there are about 640,000 distinct CDR3 sequences, with about 20% seen only once. The ten most abundant clones make up around 0.9% of the sample.

The germline V and J ends show losses of 4 bases and 5 bases respectively, and no gene match explains 5 bases of the junction. The germline V gene supplies CDR1 MGHRA and CDR2 YSYEKL. CDR3 length: 14 amino acids, cysteine to phenylalanine. This entry keeps only the CDR3 DNA: 42 bases, framed from base 1. Libraries of naive CD8 T cells were generated from about 20,000 to 1,000,000 sorted cells, with 10%, 30% or 50% of the purified RNA used. On a BD FACSAria II, naive CD8 T cells were FACS-sorted as CD8+CD4-CCR7+CD45RA+ and collected into RLT Plus buffer. Detection sensitivity was tested by spiking Jurkat RNA equal to roughly 9 TCR copies' worth into samples containing about 20,000-1,000,000 naive CD8 T cells. CD8 T cells were enriched with RosetteSep CD8+ T Cell Enrichment Cocktail and Ficoll-Paque, followed by ACK red cell lysis.

This TCR was sampled from a human donor in good health. Some libraries in this study had Jurkat cell RNA spiked in. The material sequenced was naive CD8+ T cells from blood, with Jurkat cell RNA spiked in. The cell subset or site label of this sample denotes: FACS-sorted CD8+CD4-CCR7+CD45RA+ naive T cells. This receptor chain uses TRBV4-1 and TRBJ2-3, with 8 middle bases fitting TRBD1. The CDR3 region has the sequence CASSPRQGKDTQYF. The DNA sequence is given as TGCGCCAGCAGCCCAAGACAGGGGAAAGATACGCAGTATTTT.